Presented here are 13 T cell receptor beta chains from one specimen sequenced in a study of T cell responses to AZD1222 COVID-19 vaccine. Measured with immunoSEQ multiplex PCR; TCRdb has only the in-frame clones, and not every one. The table lists about 150,000 clones, about 92% of them singletons. The sample was peripheral blood, taken on day 0 of AZD1222 vaccination. These receptors were taken from an adult in good health.

The rearrangement joins TRBV7-9 to TRBJ2-2; perhaps TRBD2 as D (6 bases). The CDR3 spans 16 residues. CDR1 is SEHNR and CDR2 is FQNEAQ in the germline V gene (reference sequence). Trimming removed 6 bases at V and 4 bases at J, with 18 bases between. Here the CDR3 reads CASRSLAGTSTGELFF. As DNA, the CDR3 is TGTGCCAGCAGATCTTTGGCGGGGACGAGCACCGGGGAGCTGTTTTTT.

This chain uses TRBV3-1 (or the pseudogene TRBV3-2) with TRBJ2-3, with 9 bases matching TRBD2. V trimming: 4 bases; J trimming: 4 bases; junction bases outside the gene matches: 15. The CDR3 consists of 18 residues. CDR1 and CDR2 (germline): LGHDT, YNNKEL (reference sequence). CDR3 sequence (DNA): TGTGCCAGCAGCCTATCAGGACCTAGCGGGACGGTAGCAGATACGCAGTATTTT. This sequence encodes CASSLSGPSGTVADTQYF.

The V call is TRBV4-2, the J call TRBJ2-2; 12 bases fit TRBD2. Germline trimming cut 0 bases from V and 5 bases from J; bases unmatched to any gene: 13. Germline lookup yields CDR1 LGHNA and CDR2 YNFKEQ. The CDR3 contains 20 residues. CDR3 residues: CASSQDTRSLAGGGTGELFF. The CDR3 DNA reads as TGTGCCAGCAGCCAAGATACCCGGTCCCTAGCGGGGGGGGGAACCGGGGAGCTGTTTTTT.

The chain recombines TRBV27 with TRBJ2-7; D gene unclear. V was pared by 6 bases and J by 4 bases, with 16 bases between. Germline CDR1 reads MNHEY; CDR2 reads SMNVEV (reference sequence). The CDR3 is 14 residues long. The CDR3 region is CASRTPETTYEQYF. The DNA of the CDR3 is TGTGCCAGCAGGACTCCGGAGACGACGTACGAGCAGTACTTC.

The V call is TRBV28, the J call TRBJ1-2; D ambiguous. Germline loops: CDR1 MDHEN, CDR2 SYDVKM. This CDR3 spans 12 amino acids. With 3 bases removed from V and 2 bases from J, the gap between germline ends came to 4 bases. The DNA of the CDR3 is TGTGCCAGCAGTTTGCGGAACTATGGCTACACCTTC. Translation: CASSLRNYGYTF.

The chain combines TRBV11-3 with TRBJ1-1; no reliable D call. Germline lookup yields CDR1 SGHNT and CDR2 YENEEA. The CDR3 has 14 residues. V lost 5 bases to trimming and J lost 1 base, with 11 bases between them. As DNA, the CDR3 is TGTGCCAGCAGCCTACATGGGGAGAACACTGAAGCTTTCTTT. Translating it yields CASSLHGENTEAFF.

The V gene is TRBV2, the J gene TRBJ1-6; TRBD1 is a possible D gene (6 bases). Germline loops: CDR1 SNHLY, CDR2 FYNNEI. V gave up 3 bases and J gave up 10 bases, with 16 bases separating them. CDR3 length: 15 residues. The DNA for the CDR3 is TGTGCCAGCAGTGATACAGGGTTTAGATACTCACCCCTCCACTTT. Translation: CASSDTGFRYSPLHF.

This clone appeared a few times. This chain joins TRBV2 and TRBJ2-2; D is tentatively TRBD1 or TRBD2 (7 bases each). The CDR3 loop spans 16 amino acids. Germline CDR1 and CDR2: SNHLY and FYNNEI. V was clipped by 8 bases and J by 5 bases, with 21 bases between them. Here the CDR3 DNA reads TGTGCCAGCGTTTTTGGCAGGGGGGGATGGACCGGGGAGCTGTTTTTT. Translation: CASVFGRGGWTGELFF.

This rearrangement joins TRBV19 to TRBJ1-1; D perhaps matches TRBD1 (6 bases). From germline, CDR1 is LNHDA and CDR2 SQIVND (reference sequence). This CDR3 is 12 amino acids long. V dropped 9 bases and J dropped 5 bases, with 13 bases sitting between them. This CDR3 is CASLRGRTEAFF. The CDR3 coding sequence is TGTGCCAGCCTCCGGGGGCGGACTGAAGCTTTCTTT.

This sequence joins TRBV27 and TRBJ1-2; 11 nucleotides align to TRBD1. The CDR3 is 15 residues long. Germline loops: CDR1 MNHEY, CDR2 SMNVEV (reference sequence). The V and J ends lost 6 bases and 0 bases, in that order; junction bases with no gene match: 3. The CDR3 loop is CASSPDRGPNYGYTF. The CDR3 nucleotides are TGTGCCAGCAGCCCGGACAGGGGGCCTAACTATGGCTACACCTTC.

The rearrangement uses TRBV12-5 and TRBJ1-1; D remains unclear. V dropped 0 bases and J dropped 2 bases, with 10 bases sitting between them. Germline V gene sequence: CDR1 LGHNT, CDR2 FRNRAP. The CDR3 extends over 15 amino acids. The CDR3 is CASGLVAATNTEAFF. The CDR3 nucleotides are TGTGCTAGTGGTTTGGTCGCAGCGACTAACACTGAAGCTTTCTTT.

V and J are TRBV5-1 and TRBJ1-2, with 8 positions matching TRBD1. Germline values: CDR1 SGHRS, CDR2 YFSETQ. The CDR3 sequence is 12 residues long. The ends lost 4 bases at V and 13 bases at J; junction bases unmatched: 9. CDR3 nucleotide sequence: TGCGCCAGCAGCCAGACAGGGGAGGGGATCACCTTC. Protein product: CASSQTGEGITF. The whole variable domain, filled in from reference TRBV5-1 and TRBJ1-2, reads KAGVTQTPRYLIKTRGQQVTLSCSPISGHRSVSWYQQTPGQGLQFLFEYFSETQRNKGNFPGRFSGRQFSNSRSEMNVSTLELGDSALYLCASSQTGEGITFGSGTRLTVV.

The genes are TRBV7-9 and TRBJ1-2; D is ambiguous. Germline V gene sequence: CDR1 SEHNR, CDR2 FQNEAQ (reference sequence). The V end lost 5 bases, the J end lost 4 bases, and 8 bases lay between the germline ends. This CDR3 has 12 residues. Here the CDR3 DNA reads TGTGCCAGCAGCGCGGGAGTCTATGGCTACACCTTC. Protein: CASSAGVYGYTF.